A single sample is the source of the 23 T cell receptor beta chains below, sequenced in a study of CD8 T cells in ankylosing spondylitis. TCRdb called the 5' RACE reads again in MiXCR, with one record for every CDR3 protein. The table lists under 850,000 distinct CDR3 sequences, over 15% of them singletons. What these receptors recognize is not known. Study-level points and caveats: Blood from ankylosing spondylitis patients appeared to carry a characteristic eight-variant TCR beta motif.

Specimen: blood, either unsorted or a sorted T cell fraction (not recorded which). All receptors come from a male donor with ankylosing spondylitis.

This clonotype has a count of ten or more. The chain has TRBV14 and TRBJ2-5, with 8 bases aligning to TRBD2. CDR1 and CDR2 from the germline V gene are SGHDN and FVKESK. V gave up 0 bases and J gave up 5 bases; unmatched junction bases: 5. The CDR3 is made up of 15 amino acids. CDR3 protein: CASSQDGLAGETQYF. Written as DNA, the CDR3 is TGTGCCAGCAGCCAAGATGGGTTAGCGGGGGAGACCCAGTACTTC.

This chain uses TRBV6-5 with TRBJ2-5; 10 bases fit TRBD2. CDR1 MNHEY and CDR2 SVGAGI come from the germline V gene. The CDR3 length is 16 residues. J gave up 2 bases and V 4 bases, and 7 bases lay outside the gene matches. The CDR3 DNA is TGTGCCAGCAGTTCAAGCTTAGCGGGGGGACAAGAGACCCAGTACTTC. It yields the protein CASSSSLAGGQETQYF.

DNA for the CDR3: TGCGCCAGCAGCTTGGGCGGGACAGCCTTTCAAGAGACCCAGTACTTC. Its translation is CASSLGGTAFQETQYF. The chain links TRBV5-1 to TRBJ2-5, with D perhaps matching TRBD1 (7 bases). The CDR3 loop spans 16 amino acids. V was clipped by 0 bases and J by 2 bases, with 14 bases between them. Germline assignment: CDR1 SGHRS and CDR2 YFSETQ.

The chain couples TRBV7-2 to TRBJ1-4; no firm D call. Germline CDR1 and CDR2: SGHTA and FQGNSA. The CDR3 totals 14 residues. The V and J ends lost 6 bases and 5 bases respectively, with 13 bases between them. The CDR3 spells CASRPSPGNEKLFF. The CDR3 DNA follows: TGTGCCAGCAGACCTAGCCCCGGGAATGAAAAACTGTTTTTT.

This chain connects TRBV19 to TRBJ2-2; D is uncertain. V was clipped by 1 base and J by 4 bases, with 13 bases between them. The CDR3 is 16 residues long. Germline-derived CDR1 and CDR2 are LNHDA and SQIVND (reference sequence). Here the CDR3 reads CASSIGLGAVTGELFF. The CDR3 region has the DNA TGTGCCAGTAGTATAGGTCTGGGTGCGGTCACCGGGGAGCTGTTTTTT. Full variable domain (missing parts from reference TRBV19 and TRBJ2-2): DGGITQSPKYLFRKEGQNVTLSCEQNLNHDAMYWYRQDPGQGLRLIYYSQIVNDFQKGDIAEGYSVSREKKESFPLTVTSAQKNPTAFYLCASSIGLGAVTGELFFGEGSRLTVL.

This clonotype was observed a few times. The chain joins TRBV12-3 or TRBV12-4 to TRBJ1-5; D gene unclear. V dropped 3 bases and J dropped 5 bases, with 11 bases sitting between them. The CDR3 contains 14 residues. This CDR3 reads CASSFSGDDQPQHF. CDR3 nucleotide sequence: TGTGCCAGCAGTTTTTCGGGTGATGATCAGCCCCAGCATTTT.

This clonotype was picked up many times. The chain joins TRBV4-1 to TRBJ2-7; no clear D gene. Germline CDR1 is MGHRA and CDR2 is YSYEKL. Trimming shortened V by 1 base and J by 0 bases, and 10 bases separated the two germline ends. The CDR3 is 15 residues long. CDR3 residues: CASSQAESSSYEQYF. The CDR3 coding sequence is TGCGCCAGCAGCCAAGCTGAGAGCAGCTCCTACGAGCAGTACTTC.

This clonotype turned up a few times. The rearrangement joins TRBV27 to TRBJ2-2; a possible D gene is TRBD1 (5 bases). V was cut by 3 bases and J by 7 bases, with 12 bases left in between. The CDR3 spans 14 residues. Germline-derived CDR1 and CDR2 are MNHEY and SMNVEV (reference sequence). In DNA, the CDR3 is TGTGCCAGCAGTTTGTTTCAGGGTAGCGGGGAGCTGTTTTTT. It codes for CASSLFQGSGELFF.

This clonotype was seen more than once but under ten times. The chain couples TRBV20-1 to TRBJ2-1, with 8 bases lining up with TRBD1. CDR1 is DFQATT, CDR2 SNEGSKA, per germline (reference sequence). This CDR3 is built from 12 residues. V dropped 4 bases and J dropped 11; count of bases not matched to a gene: 7. The CDR3 loop is CSATLTGDKQFF. The DNA of the CDR3 is TGCAGTGCTACTCTGACAGGGGATAAGCAGTTCTTC.

This clonotype was seen more than once but under ten times. This sequence joins TRBV13 and TRBJ1-1; D is unresolved. V was trimmed by 4 bases and J by 6 bases, leaving 18 bases between them. The germline V gene has CDR1 PRHDT and CDR2 FYEKMQ (reference sequence). The CDR3 is 15 residues long. The CDR3: CASSSAGRPPSEAFF. CDR3 bases: TGTGCCAGCAGCTCTGCGGGGAGGCCCCCGTCTGAAGCTTTCTTT. The full variable domain, with the rest looked up from reference TRBV13 and TRBJ1-1, is AAGVIQSPRHLIKEKRETATLKCYPIPRHDTVYWYQQGPGQDPQFLISFYEKMQSDKGSIPDRFSAQQFSDYHSELNMSSLELGDSALYFCASSSAGRPPSEAFFGQGTRLTVV.

The rearrangement uses TRBV7-9 and TRBJ2-7; tentatively, D is TRBD2 (6 bases). The germline gives CDR1 SEHNR, CDR2 FQNEAQ (reference sequence). Trimming took 5 bases from V and 0 from J, leaving 17 bases between them. The CDR3 loop spans 16 amino acids. The CDR3 sequence: CASSSYGLSSSYEQYF. In nucleotides, the CDR3 is TGTGCCAGCAGCAGTTATGGACTATCCAGCTCCTACGAGCAGTACTTC. Full variable domain (missing parts from reference TRBV7-9 and TRBJ2-7): DTGVSQNPRHKITKRGQNVTFRCDPISEHNRLYWYRQTLGQGPEFLTYFQNEAQLEKSRLLSDRFSAERPKGSFSTLEIQRTEQGDSAMYLCASSSYGLSSSYEQYFGPGTRLTVT.

The V and J genes are TRBV5-1 and TRBJ1-2, with TRBD1 matching 8 bases. CDR3 length: 16 amino acids. CDR1 is SGHRS and CDR2 is YFSETQ in the germline V gene. Unmatched junction bases numbered 12, after V lost 5 bases and J lost 3 bases. The CDR3 DNA is TGCGCCAGCAGACCCGACGGGACAGGAAGGTACTATGGCTACACCTTC. It yields the protein CASRPDGTGRYYGYTF.

This sequence joins TRBV5-1 and TRBJ1-6; TRBD1 matches at 7 bases. With V trimmed by 3 bases and J by 12 bases, 9 bases remained unmatched. Germline V gene data show CDR1 as SGHRS and CDR2 as YFSETQ. The CDR3 has 14 amino acids. The CDR3 coding sequence is TGCGCCAGCAGCTCGGACGGGACAGCAGAACCCCTCCACTTT. Translating it yields CASSSDGTAEPLHF.

This clonotype was counted only a few times. This chain joins TRBV12-3 or TRBV12-4 and TRBJ2-7; the D gene is possibly TRBD1 (6 bases). There are 15 residues in the CDR3. V lost 4 bases, J lost 2 bases, and 15 bases lay in between. CDR3: CASSWKGDGPYEQYF. The CDR3 DNA follows: TGTGCCAGCAGTTGGAAGGGGGACGGACCCTACGAGCAGTACTTC.

This chain links TRBV5-7 with TRBJ2-1, with 10 bases identical to TRBD2. TRBV5-7 is annotated as an ORF whose role is uncertain. V gave up 1 base and J gave up 2 bases; unmatched junction bases: 6. This CDR3 has 17 amino acids. CDR3 coding DNA: TGTGCCAGCAGCTTGACTAGCGGGACTACTCCCTACAATGAGCAGTTCTTC. Protein product: CASSLTSGTTPYNEQFF.

This clonotype has just one count. The CDR3 DNA sequence: TGTGCCAGCAGTTACTCGTACAACACCGGGGAGCTGTTTTTT. Translated, it gives CASSYSYNTGELFF. The gene calls are TRBV6-5 and TRBJ2-2; no clear D. CDR1 and CDR2 (germline): MNHEY, SVGAGI. This CDR3 has 14 residues. V lost 0 bases and J lost 2, with 4 bases in between.

The chain employs TRBV21-1 and TRBJ2-7; the D call in the table, TRBD1, was not verified against the DNA. TRBV21-1 is marked as a pseudogene. The CDR3 length is 13 residues. In nucleotides, the CDR3 is TGTGCCAGGAGGGACAGCTACCCCTACGAGCAGTACTTC. This sequence encodes CARRDSYPYEQYF.

This clonotype has a handful of counts. The gene calls are TRBV12-3 or TRBV12-4 and TRBJ2-5, with a tentative D call TRBD2 (5 bases). Deletions cut 5 bases from V and 5 bases from J, with 18 bases between. The length of the CDR3 is 15 residues. The CDR3 sequence is CASSRLEDEGETQYF. CDR3 nucleotides: TGTGCCAGCAGTCGACTGGAGGACGAGGGCGAGACCCAGTACTTC.

This chain connects TRBV3-1 to TRBJ1-1; D is perhaps TRBD1 (5 bases). V dropped 0 bases and J dropped 3 bases, with 11 bases sitting between them. The germline CDR1 and CDR2 sequences are LGHDT and YNNKEL (reference sequence). This CDR3 has 15 amino acids. The chain's CDR3 is CASSQDWVGDTEAFF. The CDR3 DNA is TGTGCCAGCAGCCAAGATTGGGTGGGGGACACTGAAGCTTTCTTT.

This clonotype was counted between two and nine times. The chain links TRBV4-1 to TRBJ1-2; no definite D call. This CDR3 region has 14 residues. Germline loops: CDR1 MGHRA, CDR2 YSYEKL. Trimming cost V 0 bases and J 3 bases, with 8 bases left between them. CDR3: CASSQEHGDYGYTF. CDR3 coding DNA: TGCGCCAGCAGCCAAGAGCACGGAGACTATGGCTACACCTTC.

This clonotype was seen only a few times. This rearrangement joins TRBV20-1 to TRBJ1-1; D remains unclear. This CDR3 has 14 residues. The V end lost 0 bases, the J end lost 4 bases, and 12 bases lay between the germline ends. Germline CDR1 reads DFQATT; CDR2 reads SNEGSKA (reference sequence). CDR3 coding DNA: TGCAGTGCTAGAGATAAAAGGGTTACCACTGAAGCTTTCTTT. It yields the protein CSARDKRVTTEAFF.

At least ten counts were recorded for this clonotype. This rearrangement joins TRBV2 to TRBJ1-2; weak D call: TRBD1 (5 bases). The CDR3 sequence is 14 residues long. V was shortened by 2 bases and J by 6 bases, with 13 bases between the two germline ends. Per germline, CDR1 SNHLY and CDR2 FYNNEI. The CDR3 protein is CASSERGRKDGYTF. CDR3 nucleotides: TGTGCCAGCAGTGAACGGGGACGGAAGGATGGCTACACCTTC.

Details on this clonotype: An end of the junction differs from the germline gene, which may be a read error. The chain is built from TRBV12-3 or TRBV12-4 and TRBJ2-1; D unclear. The length of the CDR3 is 13 residues. As DNA, the CDR3 is TGTGCCAGCGGACGGGCGACCTACAATGGGCAGTTCTTC. It encodes CASGRATYNGQFF.